This T cell receptor (beta chain) stems from a study of vaccination and CD4 T cells after COVID-19. To note about this clonotype: Its antigen remains unknown.

Germline V lookup: CDR1 LNHNV, CDR2 YYDKDF (reference sequence). This CDR3 comprises 13 residues. V lost 0 bases and J 6 bases, leaving 9 bases between the germline ends. Time point: late sampling 161 to 241 days after vaccination in a few convalescent patients. Treatment of the sample: approximately 9-day PBMC culture with coronavirus spike peptide pools or control peptides (ViraFEST assay). Sequence data for DNA of cultured CD4+ T cells were generated by the Oncomine TCR Beta short-read assay. From the PCR reads, TCRdb called clonotypes with MiXCR, one entry per CDR3 protein. The data contain roughly 15,000 distinct CDR3 sequences, under 60% of them singletons.

Specimen: CD4+ T cells from blood, cultured in vitro, collected about 7 months after SARS-CoV-2 vaccination. This clonotype was sampled from a human donor who had recovered from COVID-19. The J gene is TRBJ2-7, the V gene TRBV15; D is undetermined. DNA for the CDR3: TGTGCCACCAGCAGAGATCGAGTGGGCGAGCAGTACTTC. Translated: CATSRDRVGEQYF.